Presented here are 29 T cell receptor beta chains from one specimen sequenced in a study of CD8 T cells in Susac syndrome. When the RNA was reverse transcribed, random hexamers were used with an input of roughly 0.45 to 1 ug. TCRdb reanalysed the immunoSEQ multiplex PCR reads using MiXCR and keeps one entry per CDR3 protein. The sample has approximately 210,000 distinct CDR3 sequences; about 95% are singletons. The sequenced sample consisted of CD4+ T cells from PBMCs. The source is a human donor with Susac syndrome.

The V gene is TRBV11-2, the J gene TRBJ1-1, with D maybe TRBD1 (5 bases). V was pared by 4 bases and J by 1 base, with 13 bases between. CDR1 is SGHAT and CDR2 is FQNNGV in the germline V gene. The CDR3 sequence is 15 residues long. CDR3 sequence reads: CASSSATAPNTEAFF. CDR3 DNA: TGTGCCAGCAGCTCAGCGACAGCTCCGAACACTGAAGCTTTCTTT.

The V and J genes are TRBV6-1 and TRBJ2-7; no clear D. CDR1 and CDR2 (germline): MNHNS, SASEGT. This CDR3 is 15 amino acids long. V lost 0 bases, J lost 2 bases, and 11 bases lay in between. The CDR3 protein is CASSEAGHGPYEQYF. DNA of the CDR3: TGTGCCAGCAGTGAAGCCGGCCACGGACCCTACGAGCAGTACTTC.

The chain uses TRBV7-2 and TRBJ1-2; D ambiguous. Germline lookup yields CDR1 SGHTA and CDR2 FQGNSA. The germline V and J ends were trimmed by 5 bases and 4 bases, with 14 bases remaining between them. The CDR3 sequence is 14 residues long. CDR3 coding DNA: TGTGCCAGCAGCGCTCTCGACGCCTTCTATGGCTACACCTTC. Protein sequence: CASSALDAFYGYTF.

The chain has TRBV4-2 and TRBJ1-2; 8 bases agree with TRBD1. The CDR3 runs 14 residues. The germline V gene encodes CDR1 LGHNA and CDR2 YNFKEQ. V shed 1 base, J shed 8 bases, and the junction held 6 bases outside the gene matches. CDR3 loop: CASSQGHRGTGYTF. Written as DNA, the CDR3 is TGTGCCAGCAGCCAAGGTCACAGGGGGACCGGCTACACCTTC.

The gene calls are TRBV27 and TRBJ1-5, with 7 bases matching TRBD1. V trimming: 10 bases; J trimming: 2 bases; junction bases outside the gene matches: 14. The CDR3 has 16 amino acids. The germline CDR1 and CDR2 sequences are MNHEY and SMNVEV (reference sequence). CDR3 sequence: CATRDRAGVGNQPQHF. The CDR3 coding sequence is TGTGCCACCCGAGACAGGGCGGGGGTCGGCAATCAGCCCCAGCATTTT.

This clonotype came up once. The chain joins TRBV24-1 to TRBJ2-5; D gene uncertain. CDR3 size: 15 residues. V dropped 3 bases and J dropped 2 bases, with 12 bases sitting between them. Germline CDR1 is KGHDR and CDR2 is SFDVKD. The CDR3 protein is CATSDPKPGQETQYF. DNA for the CDR3: TGTGCCACCAGTGATCCCAAGCCAGGTCAAGAGACCCAGTACTTC.

This clonotype appeared a single time. The chain couples TRBV5-6 to TRBJ2-1; 12 bases match TRBD2. With 4 bases clipped from V and 2 bases from J, the junction kept 10 bases outside the gene matches. This CDR3 has 18 residues. Germline loops: CDR1 SGHDT, CDR2 YYEEEE. This chain's CDR3 is CASSQGLAGPGPYNEQFF. CDR3 in DNA: TGTGCCAGCAGCCAAGGACTAGCGGGGCCGGGACCCTACAATGAGCAGTTCTTC.

This rearrangement joins TRBV29-1 to TRBJ1-2; no clear D gene. The germline V gene encodes CDR1 SQVTM and CDR2 ANQGSEA. The V and J ends lost 0 bases and 2 bases respectively, with 10 bases between them. This CDR3 region has 14 residues. CDR3 region: CSVEETAENYGYTF. CDR3 bases: TGCAGCGTTGAAGAGACCGCTGAGAACTATGGCTACACCTTC.

The chain employs TRBV7-9 and TRBJ2-7; tentatively, D is TRBD2 (5 bases). The CDR3 consists of 14 residues. Germline V lookup: CDR1 SEHNR, CDR2 FQNEAQ (reference sequence). Trimming shortened V by 5 bases and J by 6 bases, and 17 bases separated the two germline ends. CDR3 coding DNA: TGTGCCAGCAGCCGAGCTGCCACCGAGGGCGAGCAGTACTTC. Protein: CASSRAATEGEQYF.

The gene calls are TRBV20-1 and TRBJ2-1; D is unclear. V lost 0 bases and J lost 6, with 15 bases in between. The CDR3 covers 15 residues. Germline values: CDR1 DFQATT, CDR2 SNEGSKA (reference sequence). The DNA for the CDR3 is TGCAGTGCTAGAGATTCTTGGGCCAGTATCAATGAGCAGTTCTTC. Translation gives CSARDSWASINEQFF.

The V and J genes are TRBV3-1 and TRBJ1-6; 7 bases line up with TRBD1. Germline V CDR1 and CDR2: LGHDT, YNNKEL (reference sequence). V lost 0 bases, J lost 13 bases, and 9 bases stayed unmatched. The CDR3 is made up of 15 amino acids. CDR3: CASSQERQGIPPLHF. The CDR3, as DNA: TGTGCCAGCAGCCAAGAAAGACAGGGTATCCCGCCCCTCCACTTT.

V and J are TRBV19 and TRBJ1-1, with TRBD1 as a possible D gene (5 bases). The CDR3 totals 14 residues. Between the trimmed V and J ends, which lost 5 bases and 1 base, there was a span of 11 bases. Germline assignment: CDR1 LNHDA and CDR2 SQIVND (reference sequence). Here the CDR3 reads CASSSRRGNTEAFF. CDR3 coding DNA: TGTGCCAGTAGTTCAAGAAGGGGGAACACTGAAGCTTTCTTT. The full variable domain, with the rest looked up from reference TRBV19 and TRBJ1-1, is DGGITQSPKYLFRKEGQNVTLSCEQNLNHDAMYWYRQDPGQGLRLIYYSQIVNDFQKGDIAEGYSVSREKKESFPLTVTSAQKNPTAFYLCASSSRRGNTEAFFGQGTRLTVV.

The rearrangement links TRBV29-1 to TRBJ2-1, with 7 bases matching TRBD1. The CDR3 loop spans 14 amino acids. Trimming at V came to 6 bases and at J to 4 bases, leaving 9 bases not matched to a gene. Per germline, CDR1 SQVTM and CDR2 ANQGSEA. The CDR3 loop reads CSVDRDSEYNEQFF. DNA for the CDR3: TGCAGCGTGGACCGGGACAGTGAGTACAATGAGCAGTTCTTC.

This clonotype showed up just once. The V and J genes are TRBV30 and TRBJ1-5, with D possibly matching TRBD1 (6 bases). This CDR3 is 15 amino acids long. Germline CDR1 reads GTSNPN; CDR2 reads SVGIG (reference sequence). V lost 2 bases, J lost 7 bases, and 18 bases lay in between. CDR3 sequence (DNA): TGTGCCTGGAGTAAACAGGGTATCCACGGACAGCCCCAGCATTTT. This sequence encodes CAWSKQGIHGQPQHF.

J is TRBJ2-1 and V is TRBV6-2 or TRBV6-3, with D unclear. In germline, CDR1 is MNHEY, CDR2 SVGEGT. Trimming stripped 6 bases from V and 4 bases from J, with 10 bases between. The CDR3 is 13 amino acids. CDR3 loop: CASRDGGYNEQFF. DNA for the CDR3: TGTGCCAGCAGGGATGGCGGATACAATGAGCAGTTCTTC.

The CDR3: CASSQTEAGGNEQFF. CDR3 DNA sequence: TGTGCCAGCAGCCAGACAGAGGCGGGGGGCAATGAGCAGTTCTTC. V and J are TRBV6-4 and TRBJ2-1; 8 bases match TRBD2. The germline V gene has CDR1 MRHNA and CDR2 SNTAGT. With V trimmed by 6 bases and J by 6 bases, 10 bases remained unmatched. There are 15 residues in the CDR3.

V usage is TRBV20-1 and J usage is TRBJ2-2; no definite D call. Looked up from germline, CDR1 is DFQATT and CDR2 is SNEGSKA (reference sequence). The CDR3 is 12 residues long. Trimming removed 0 bases from V and 6 bases from J, with 5 bases in between. The CDR3 here is CSAREGAGELFF. CDR3 DNA sequence: TGCAGTGCTAGAGAGGGTGCCGGGGAGCTGTTTTTT.

This chain connects TRBV30 to TRBJ1-1; TRBD1 might be the D (6 bases). The V gene lost 5 bases and the J gene lost 5 bases, with 24 bases spanning the gap. This CDR3 is 16 amino acids long. The germline V gene encodes CDR1 GTSNPN and CDR2 SVGIG (reference sequence). The CDR3 sequence: CAWYPGRGRMGTEAFF. The CDR3 region has the DNA TGTGCCTGGTACCCGGGGAGGGGGAGGATGGGGACTGAAGCTTTCTTT.

V is TRBV6-1 and J is TRBJ2-2; 8 positions agree with TRBD1. The CDR3 runs to 16 residues. CDR1 MNHNS and CDR2 SASEGT come from the germline V gene. J gave up 2 bases and V 6 bases, and 8 bases lay outside the gene matches. CDR3 DNA sequence: TGTGCCAGCAGACCACCGGGACAGGCTAACACCGGGGAGCTGTTTTTT. Translated, it gives CASRPPGQANTGELFF.

V usage is TRBV5-1 and J usage is TRBJ1-1; 8 bases are shared with TRBD1. This CDR3 is built from 16 residues. The germline V gene has CDR1 SGHRS and CDR2 YFSETQ. V shed 8 bases and J 1 base; nucleotides not matched to a gene: 13. CDR3 bases: TGCGCCAGTTCACAGGGGGGGGCCGAAGGGAACACTGAAGCTTTCTTT. This sequence encodes CASSQGGAEGNTEAFF. Together with reference TRBV5-1 and TRBJ1-1, the CDR3 gives the full variable domain: KAGVTQTPRYLIKTRGQQVTLSCSPISGHRSVSWYQQTPGQGLQFLFEYFSETQRNKGNFPGRFSGRQFSNSRSEMNVSTLELGDSALYLCASSQGGAEGNTEAFFGQGTRLTVV.

This chain links TRBV6-5 with TRBJ2-3, with 7 bases that match TRBD2. Germline CDR1 and CDR2: MNHEY and SVGAGI. Losses at the gene ends were 2 bases for V and 4 bases for J; bases not matched to a gene: 6. This CDR3 has 15 amino acids. CDR3 in amino acids: CASSYASGEPDTQYF. The CDR3 nucleotides are TGTGCCAGCAGTTACGCTAGCGGTGAGCCAGATACGCAGTATTTT.

This clonotype was seen once. The rearrangement uses TRBV5-4 and TRBJ2-3; 9 positions match TRBD1. CDR3 length: 18 residues. Germline loops: CDR1 SGHNT, CDR2 YYREEE (reference sequence). Trimming took 4 bases from V and 0 from J; bases not matched to a gene: 12. CDR3 sequence: CASSRPGQGNPSTDTQYF. CDR3 coding DNA: TGTGCCAGCAGCCGTCCGGGACAGGGAAACCCTAGCACAGATACGCAGTATTTT.

This clonotype was recorded once. This chain connects TRBV24-1 to TRBJ2-2, with TRBD1 as a possible D gene (8 bases). The CDR3 length is 20 residues. Per germline, CDR1 KGHDR and CDR2 SFDVKD. Trimming cost V 4 bases and J 4 bases, with 27 bases left between them. Here the CDR3 reads CATSDATGEGYWKSTGELFF. The CDR3 nucleotides read TGTGCCACCAGTGACGCGACAGGGGAGGGCTATTGGAAGTCCACCGGGGAGCTGTTTTTT.

This chain links TRBV3-1 with TRBJ1-3; 7 nucleotides match TRBD1. This CDR3 has 14 residues. Germline CDR1 reads LGHDT; CDR2 reads YNNKEL (reference sequence). J lost 1 base, V lost 5 bases, and 2 bases had no gene match. CDR3 protein: CASSETGSGNTIYF. The CDR3 bases are TGTGCCAGCAGCGAGACAGGGTCTGGAAACACCATATATTTT.

The J gene is TRBJ1-1, the V gene TRBV20-1, with 7 nucleotides matching TRBD1. The V segment lost 4 bases and the J segment 2 bases; nucleotides outside the gene matches: 7. The germline V gene has CDR1 DFQATT and CDR2 SNEGSKA (reference sequence). The CDR3 spans 14 residues. CDR3 sequence: CSANKQGINTEAFF. CDR3 nucleotides: TGCAGTGCTAATAAACAGGGGATCAACACTGAAGCTTTCTTT.

This clonotype has a single count. The chain has TRBV29-1 and TRBJ1-2; 7 bases align to TRBD1. The CDR3 length is 14 residues. The germline V gene encodes CDR1 SQVTM and CDR2 ANQGSEA. After removal of 6 bases from V and 5 bases from J, the junction contained 12 bases not matched to a gene. The CDR3 here is CSVGAGTETYGYTF. Written as DNA, the CDR3 is TGCAGCGTCGGGGCCGGGACAGAGACTTATGGCTACACCTTC.

The V call is TRBV7-9, the J call TRBJ1-5; maybe TRBD1 (6 bases). The germline CDR1 and CDR2 sequences are SEHNR and FQNEAQ (reference sequence). V gave up 5 bases and J gave up 5 bases, with 13 bases separating them. The CDR3 is 14 residues long. CDR3 nucleotide sequence: TGTGCCAGCAGCGTAACAGGGTCCGATCAGCCCCAGCATTTT. Protein: CASSVTGSDQPQHF. Supplemented by reference TRBV7-9 and TRBJ1-5, the full variable domain reads DTGVSQNPRHKITKRGQNVTFRCDPISEHNRLYWYRQTLGQGPEFLTYFQNEAQLEKSRLLSDRFSAERPKGSFSTLEIQRTEQGDSAMYLCASSVTGSDQPQHFGDGTRLSIL.

This clonotype was counted once. This sequence joins TRBV27 and TRBJ1-2; D may be TRBD1 (5 bases). The V gene's germline CDR1 is MNHEY and CDR2 SMNVEV (reference sequence). The V end was cut by 6 bases, the J end by 4 bases, with 15 bases between. CDR3 length: 14 residues. The CDR3 spells CASSQPGHGYGYTF. As DNA, the CDR3 is TGTGCCAGCAGCCAACCAGGGCATGGCTATGGCTACACCTTC.

The V and J genes are TRBV6-5 and TRBJ1-5, with D maybe TRBD1 (6 bases). The germline V gene has CDR1 MNHEY and CDR2 SVGAGI. V lost 2 bases and J 4 bases, leaving 9 bases between the germline ends. The CDR3 is 14 residues long. CDR3 in amino acids: CASSYGGPNQPQHF. In DNA, the CDR3 is TGTGCCAGCAGTTACGGGGGCCCTAATCAGCCCCAGCATTTT.